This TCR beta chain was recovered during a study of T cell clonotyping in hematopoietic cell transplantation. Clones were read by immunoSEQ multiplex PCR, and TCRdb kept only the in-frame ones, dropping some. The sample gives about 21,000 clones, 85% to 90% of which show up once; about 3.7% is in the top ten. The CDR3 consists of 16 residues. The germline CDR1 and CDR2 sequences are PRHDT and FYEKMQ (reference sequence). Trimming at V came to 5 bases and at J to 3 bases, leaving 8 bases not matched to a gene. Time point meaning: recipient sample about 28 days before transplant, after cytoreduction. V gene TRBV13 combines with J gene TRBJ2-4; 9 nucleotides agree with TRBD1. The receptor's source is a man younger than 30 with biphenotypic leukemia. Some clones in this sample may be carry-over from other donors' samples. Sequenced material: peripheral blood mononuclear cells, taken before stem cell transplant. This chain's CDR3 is CASSPAGQGGKNIQYF. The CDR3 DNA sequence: TGTGCCAGCAGCCCCGCGGGACAGGGAGGCAAAAACATTCAGTACTTC.